Following are 30 T cell receptor beta chains from one sample sequenced in a study of T-cell reconstitution after alpha-beta-depleted transplantation in children. The library targeted TCRbeta and was prepared with unique molecular identifiers. TCRdb used MiXCR to reprocess the PCR reads, holding one entry per CDR3 protein. This sample has roughly 570,000 distinct CDR3 sequences; over 20% occur once, and the top ten carry under 45%. The source was PBMCs, collected before TCRalphabeta/CD19-depleted stem cell transplant. The receptors originated from a boy in the first two years of life with Wiskott-Aldrich syndrome, due to receive a stem cell transplant.

V gene TRBV20-1 combines with J gene TRBJ2-5; D remains unclear. The CDR3 totals 12 residues. CDR1 is DFQATT and CDR2 is SNEGSKA in the germline V gene (reference sequence). V gave up 2 bases and J gave up 1 base, with 5 bases separating them. CDR3 sequence reads: CSARLGQETQYF. The CDR3 DNA reads as TGCAGTGCTAGACTAGGCCAAGAGACCCAGTACTTC.

The sample holds one count of this clonotype. This chain connects TRBV7-9 to TRBJ2-7; a possible D gene is TRBD1 (6 bases). The CDR3 is 15 amino acids. V lost 3 bases, J lost 0 bases, and 12 bases lay in between. Germline lookup yields CDR1 SEHNR and CDR2 FQNEAQ (reference sequence). CDR3 protein: CASSFSDSYSYEQYF. The CDR3 DNA reads TGTGCCAGCAGCTTCTCGGACAGTTACTCCTACGAGCAGTACTTC.

In this sample, this clonotype turned up a few times. The chain is built from TRBV6-1 and TRBJ2-5, with unresolved D. The CDR3 spans 13 residues. Germline lookup yields CDR1 MNHNS and CDR2 SASEGT. V gave up 2 bases and J gave up 1 base, with 5 bases separating them. CDR3 in DNA: TGTGCCAGCAGTGAAATTACCCAAGAGACCCAGTACTTC. Translation: CASSEITQETQYF.

This clonotype occurred a few times. V gene TRBV20-1 combines with J gene TRBJ1-5; the D gene is possibly TRBD1 (6 bases). The V gene's germline CDR1 is DFQATT and CDR2 SNEGSKA (reference sequence). Trimming shortened V by 6 bases and J by 2 bases, and 14 bases separated the two germline ends. The CDR3 totals 14 residues. CDR3 bases: TGCAGTGCCCAAGGGGGGTACGGCAATCAGCCCCAGCATTTT. Translation gives CSAQGGYGNQPQHF.

The gene calls are TRBV18 and TRBJ2-3; D might be TRBD1 (5 bases). The ends were cut back, 4 bases at V and 2 bases at J, with 10 bases in the middle. CDR1 is KGHSH, CDR2 LQKENI, per germline. The CDR3 contains 14 residues. CDR3 sequence (DNA): TGTGCCAGCTCACTCAGGGAAAACACAGATACGCAGTATTTT. The encoded protein is CASSLRENTDTQYF.

The chain recombines TRBV5-5 with TRBJ1-6, with D possibly TRBD1 on 6 matching bases. Germline-derived CDR1 and CDR2 are SGHKS and YYEKEE (reference sequence). The CDR3 totals 15 residues. With 0 bases removed from V and 8 bases from J, the gap between germline ends came to 12 bases. The CDR3 DNA is TGTGCCAGCAGCTTGGCCTGGGGGGCTGATTCACCCCTCCACTTT. It specifies CASSLAWGADSPLHF.

This clonotype was observed a few times. The gene calls are TRBV6-5 and TRBJ2-5; D remains unclear. Per the germline V gene, CDR1 is MNHEY and CDR2 is SVGAGI. Trimming removed 4 bases at V and 13 bases at J, with 22 bases between. The CDR3 has 14 residues. Here the CDR3 reads CASSSPVRTEKAYF. The CDR3 coding sequence is TGTGCCAGCAGTTCCCCAGTCCGAACCGAAAAGGCGTACTTC.

Only a few counts were recorded for this clonotype. This rearrangement joins TRBV20-1 to TRBJ2-7; TRBD2 matches 16 bases. V lost 6 bases and J lost 4; bases outside the gene matches: 3. This CDR3 contains 14 residues. CDR1 and CDR2 (germline): DFQATT, SNEGSKA (reference sequence). The CDR3 loop is CSAEGLAGGYEQYF. For the CDR3, the DNA is TGCAGTGCGGAGGGACTAGCGGGAGGGTACGAGCAGTACTTC.

This clonotype was picked up a small number of times. The chain links TRBV20-1 to TRBJ1-3; D gene unclear. Germline assignment: CDR1 DFQATT and CDR2 SNEGSKA (reference sequence). Trimming took off 4 bases at V and 0 bases at J, with 10 bases between the two ends. The CDR3 consists of 14 residues. CDR3 residues: CSAISPYSGNTIYF. CDR3 sequence (DNA): TGCAGTGCTATTAGCCCATACTCTGGAAACACCATATATTTT.

The rearrangement joins TRBV20-1 to TRBJ2-1; possibly TRBD1 for D (7 bases). The CDR3 has 20 residues. Per the germline V gene, CDR1 is DFQATT and CDR2 is SNEGSKA (reference sequence). The V gene lost 3 bases and the J gene lost 5 bases, with 32 bases spanning the gap. CDR3 in DNA: TGCAGTGCTAGGCAGGGGGACAGACCATCACTGTCACGGGGGAACAATGAGCAGTTCTTC. Translation gives CSARQGDRPSLSRGNNEQFF.

The chain recombines TRBV12-3 or TRBV12-4 with TRBJ2-6; 9 positions match TRBD1. V was pared by 4 bases and J by 2 bases, with 3 bases of the junction left unmatched. The CDR3 has 16 residues. The CDR3 nucleotides are TGTGCCAGCAGTTCCAGGACAGGGGCTGGGGCCAACGTCCTGACTTTC. This codes for CASSSRTGAGANVLTF.

This clonotype showed up just a few times. The J gene is TRBJ2-1, the V gene TRBV4-1; 9 bases line up with TRBD2. Germline trimming cut 4 bases from V and 2 bases from J; bases unmatched to any gene: 9. In germline, CDR1 is MGHRA, CDR2 YSYEKL. This CDR3 has 17 amino acids. The chain's CDR3 is CASSPLTRLAAYNEQFF. The CDR3 DNA follows: TGCGCCAGCAGCCCACTAACCCGACTAGCGGCCTACAATGAGCAGTTCTTC.

The chain employs TRBV5-1 and TRBJ2-1, with TRBD2 identical over 11 bases. The germline CDR1 and CDR2 sequences are SGHRS and YFSETQ. The CDR3 spans 15 residues. Trimming at V came to 4 bases and at J to 5 bases, leaving 5 bases not matched to a gene. The CDR3 DNA reads TGCGCCAGCAGCCAGGGACTAGCGGTGAACAATGAGCAGTTCTTC. It is translated as CASSQGLAVNNEQFF. The full variable domain, with the rest looked up from reference TRBV5-1 and TRBJ2-1, is KAGVTQTPRYLIKTRGQQVTLSCSPISGHRSVSWYQQTPGQGLQFLFEYFSETQRNKGNFPGRFSGRQFSNSRSEMNVSTLELGDSALYLCASSQGLAVNNEQFFGPGTRLTVL.

This rearrangement joins TRBV29-1 to TRBJ2-1; 8 nucleotides line up with TRBD2. The CDR3 extends over 13 amino acids. V lost 3 bases, J lost 6 bases, and 4 bases stayed unmatched. Germline V gene sequence: CDR1 SQVTM, CDR2 ANQGSEA. The CDR3 is CSVDREGFNEQFF. The CDR3 region has the DNA TGCAGCGTTGATCGGGAGGGGTTCAATGAGCAGTTCTTC.

The table lists this clonotype with a few counts. The chain has TRBV28 and TRBJ1-4; perhaps TRBD1 as D (6 bases). Trimming left V 6 bases short and J 6 bases short, with 23 bases between. The germline gives CDR1 MDHEN, CDR2 SYDVKM. The CDR3 covers 17 residues. This chain's CDR3 is CASSTGQLGGEDEKLFF. CDR3 DNA sequence: TGTGCCAGCAGCACAGGACAGCTGGGAGGAGAAGATGAAAAACTGTTTTTT.

This clonotype was seen more than once but under ten times. The chain employs TRBV6-2 or TRBV6-3 and TRBJ2-7; 7 nucleotides line up with TRBD1. The CDR3 extends over 15 amino acids. Trimming at V came to 4 bases and at J to 2 bases, leaving 8 bases not matched to a gene. The V gene's germline CDR1 is MNHEY and CDR2 SVGEGT. The CDR3 loop reads CASSSSGTATYEQYF. The CDR3 DNA sequence: TGTGCCAGCAGTTCCTCCGGGACAGCAACCTACGAGCAGTACTTC.

The chain joins TRBV10-3 to TRBJ2-5; 11 positions agree with TRBD2. The CDR3 is 14 residues long. Germline V gene lookup returns CDR1 ENHRY and CDR2 SYGVKD. V dropped 4 bases and J dropped 2; count of bases not matched to a gene: 0. CDR3 nucleotides: TGTGCCATCAGTGGACTAGCGGGACAAGAGACCCAGTACTTC. This sequence encodes CAISGLAGQETQYF.

This clonotype was recorded only once. The V gene is TRBV10-3, the J gene TRBJ2-7; no firm D call. Germline CDR1 and CDR2: ENHRY and SYGVKD. V was trimmed by 0 bases and J by 6 bases, leaving 15 bases between them. The CDR3 covers 15 residues. The DNA of the CDR3 is TGTGCCATCAGTGAGTCCAGAGTTGGAAGAGGCGAGCAGTACTTC. As protein: CAISESRVGRGEQYF.

This clonotype was detected a few times. CDR3 protein: CASSTSGGPTDTQYF. The CDR3 bases are TGTGCCAGCAGCACTAGCGGGGGGCCCACAGATACGCAGTATTTT. The V and J genes are TRBV7-2 and TRBJ2-3; 12 bases fit TRBD2. V was pared by 5 bases and J by 2 bases, with 2 bases of the junction left unmatched. Germline CDR1 is SGHTA and CDR2 is FQGNSA. The CDR3 has 15 amino acids.

This chain joins TRBV5-1 and TRBJ2-1; 9 bases agree with TRBD2. This CDR3 is built from 16 residues. Germline CDR1 and CDR2: SGHRS and YFSETQ. The ends lost 4 bases at V and 6 bases at J; junction bases unmatched: 11. CDR3 sequence (DNA): TGCGCCAGCAGCGGGAGGGTACTAGCGGGTTTCAATGAGCAGTTCTTC. Translated, it gives CASSGRVLAGFNEQFF.

The chain links TRBV12-3 or TRBV12-4 to TRBJ1-6, with D uncertain. Trimming pared 6 bases from V and 5 bases from J, leaving 8 bases between. The CDR3 is 13 residues long. The DNA of the CDR3 is TGTGCCAGCAGGACAAGCGATAATTCACCCCTCCACTTT. Translation: CASRTSDNSPLHF.

This clonotype has more than one count but fewer than ten. The chain employs TRBV7-6 and TRBJ2-1, with 8 bases lining up with TRBD2. CDR1 SGHVS and CDR2 FNYEAQ come from the germline V gene. Trimming at V came to 4 bases and at J to 3 bases, leaving 8 bases not matched to a gene. The length of the CDR3 is 16 residues. This CDR3 reads CASSSLRGRNYNEQFF. The CDR3 nucleotides are TGTGCCAGCAGCTCCCTTCGCGGGAGGAACTACAATGAGCAGTTCTTC.

CDR3 residues: CASGTRPPPDTQYF. As DNA, the CDR3 is TGCGCCAGCGGGACTAGACCCCCCCCAGATACGCAGTATTTT. The gene calls are TRBV5-1 and TRBJ2-3, with TRBD2 matching over 8 bases. Trimming cost V 7 bases and J 4 bases; bases outside gene matches: 8. Germline V gene lookup returns CDR1 SGHRS and CDR2 YFSETQ. The CDR3 sequence is 14 residues long.

This chain connects TRBV29-1 to TRBJ1-1; D gene unclear. The germline V gene has CDR1 SQVTM and CDR2 ANQGSEA. The CDR3 covers 12 residues. Trimming stripped 6 bases from V and 4 bases from J, with 12 bases between. In DNA form, the CDR3 reads TGCAGCGTCGACCCCGGTGGCACTGAAGCTTTCTTT. Translation gives CSVDPGGTEAFF.

This clonotype was counted many times. This rearrangement joins TRBV4-2 to TRBJ2-3, with TRBD2 matching 16 bases. Trimming at V came to 5 bases and at J to 2 bases, leaving 4 bases not matched to a gene. Per germline, CDR1 LGHNA and CDR2 YNFKEQ. This CDR3 contains 17 residues. The CDR3 DNA reads TGTGCCAGCAGCGCGGGACTAGCGGGAGGGACCACAGATACGCAGTATTTT. Translation gives CASSAGLAGGTTDTQYF.

This clonotype was counted between two and nine times. J is TRBJ2-5 and V is TRBV7-2, with D unresolved. The CDR3 length is 16 residues. The germline gives CDR1 SGHTA, CDR2 FQGNSA. Trimming took off 5 bases at V and 5 bases at J, with 21 bases between the two ends. The CDR3 nucleotides are TGTGCCAGCAGCCCGTATTCAGCCCGGAGCCGGGAGACCCAGTACTTC. Translated, it gives CASSPYSARSRETQYF.

There are a few counts of this clonotype. V is TRBV27 and J is TRBJ2-1, with unresolved D. Germline assignment: CDR1 MNHEY and CDR2 SMNVEV (reference sequence). The CDR3 has 13 amino acids. Deletions cut 0 bases from V and 5 bases from J, with 5 bases between. CDR3 sequence (DNA): TGTGCCAGCAGTTTATCACCGGACAATGAGCAGTTCTTC. Amino acid sequence: CASSLSPDNEQFF.

This rearrangement joins TRBV20-1 to TRBJ1-3; 8 bases align to TRBD1. V gave up 0 bases and J gave up 0 bases; unmatched junction bases: 4. The CDR3 is 16 residues long. From germline, CDR1 is DFQATT and CDR2 SNEGSKA (reference sequence). CDR3 amino acids: CSARDGDRTSGNTIYF. In DNA form, the CDR3 reads TGCAGTGCTAGAGATGGGGACAGGACCTCTGGAAACACCATATATTTT.

CDR3 region: CAINRETGRGRQFF. The CDR3, as DNA: TGTGCCATCAATCGGGAAACAGGGAGGGGGAGGCAGTTCTTC. The chain has TRBV10-3 and TRBJ2-1, with a tentative D call TRBD2 (7 bases). Germline V gives CDR1 ENHRY, CDR2 SYGVKD. The CDR3 runs 14 residues. V lost 7 bases and J lost 12, with 22 bases in between.

The chain carries TRBV5-1 and TRBJ1-6; maybe TRBD1 (5 bases). Germline V CDR1 and CDR2: SGHRS, YFSETQ. The CDR3 spans 15 residues. The V end was cut by 3 bases, the J end by 2 bases, with 9 bases between. The CDR3 bases are TGCGCCAGCAGCTGGGACGGACCCTATAATTCACCCCTCCACTTT. This translates into CASSWDGPYNSPLHF.